A selection of T cell receptor beta chains follows, all from one sample in a study of lymphopenia after photon versus proton radiotherapy. The method was immunoSEQ multiplex PCR; TCRdb's version includes in-frame clones alone and lacks a portion of them. The table has nearly 25,000 clones, 65% to 85% seen once. The sample was peripheral blood, taken from a patient treated with proton-based radiotherapy. Every receptor here comes from a woman between 65 and 79 years old with pancreatic cancer. Each CDR3 is given with its conserved first and last residue. The D gene is left open where the match is weak. Clone size is given for some rows only: seen once, a few or many times, or a class if the clone is expanded.

>NA|few|TRBV19|TRBJ1-6
TGTGCCAGTAGCGCTAATAATTCACCCCTCCACTTT
CASSANNSPLHF
>NA|NA|TRBV29-1|TRBJ1-3
TGCAGCGTTGAGGCCAGTTGGGGCTCTGGAAACACCATATATTTT
CSVEASWGSGNTIYF
>NA|NA|TRBV11-3|TRBJ2-2
TGTGCCAGCAGCGATTTACTGAGGGGCGGCGGGGAGCTGTTTTTT
CASSDLLRGGGELFF
>NA|NA|TRBV9|TRBJ1-5
TGTGCCAGCAGCGCGGGGGGGGGATTATCCGGGAATCAGCCCCAGCATTTT
CASSAGGGLSGNQPQHF
>TRBD2|NA|TRBV5-4|TRBJ2-1
TGTGCCAGCAGCTCCCGTAGCGGGAGTAGTTTTCTGATCTTC
CASSSRSGSSFLIF
>NA|NA|TRBV27|TRBJ2-2
TGTGCCAGCAGCCCAACAGGGACGGTGGCCGGGGAGCTGTTTTTT
CASSPTGTVAGELFF
>NA|once|TRBV5-4|TRBJ2-1
TGTGCCAGCAGCTTGTGGGGTAGCGGAGGCCCCAATGAGCAGTTCTTC
CASSLWGSGGPNEQFF
>TRBD2|once|TRBV2|TRBJ2-1
TGTGCCAGCAGTGAAGCCCGAGCGGGAGGAAGGAATGAGCAGTTCTTC
CASSEARAGGRNEQFF
>NA|NA|TRBV30|TRBJ2-5
TGTGCCTGGAGCACTACGGCGGGGGAGACCCAGTACTTC
CAWSTTAGETQYF
>TRBD1|NA|TRBV7-2|TRBJ1-1
TGTGCCAGCAGCCAGAAGACAGGGGGCACTGAAGCTTTCTTT
CASSQKTGGTEAFF
>TRBD1|NA|TRBV7-9|TRBJ2-7
TGTGCCAGCAGCTTAAACTGGGGACAGGGCGACGAGCAGTACTTC
CASSLNWGQGDEQYF
>NA|NA|TRBV7-2|TRBJ2-7
TGTGCCAGCAGCATTTCCGGGGCGGGCTCCTACGAGCAGTACTTC
CASSISGAGSYEQYF
>NA|few|TRBV9|TRBJ2-7
TGTGCCAGCAGCGTATCGCAAGCCCCGTACTACGAGCAGTACTTC
CASSVSQAPYYEQYF
>NA|NA|TRBV6-5|TRBJ1-4
TGTGCCAGCAGTTACTGGCCCGAAACTAATGAAAAACTGTTTTTT
CASSYWPETNEKLFF
>TRBD1|NA|TRBV6-5|TRBJ1-2
TGTGCAGTAACAGGGGACTACGGCTATGGCTACACCTTC
CAVTGDYGYGYTF
>TRBD1|NA|TRBV28|TRBJ1-5
TGTGCCAGCAGTTTATTTGGGACAGGGGTATCAGGCAATCAGCCCCAGCATTTT
CASSLFGTGVSGNQPQHF
>NA|NA|TRBV10-3|TRBJ2-7
TGTGCCATCAGTGAATGGGGCTTAGCGGAGACTGGGCAGTACTTC
CAISEWGLAETGQYF
>NA|once|TRBV28|TRBJ2-6
TGTGCCAGCAGCTTTACGTCTGGGGCCAACGTCCTGACTTTC
CASSFTSGANVLTF
>NA|once|TRBV19|TRBJ2-4
TGTGCCAGTAGCATGTGGGGGACCCGAGGACAAATGGCCAAAAACATTCAGTACTTC
CASSMWGTRGQMAKNIQYF
>NA|few|TRBV28|TRBJ2-7
TGTGCCAGCAGTTCCCAGGGCTACACCTACGAGCAGTACTTC
CASSSQGYTYEQYF
>NA|NA|TRBV9|TRBJ2-3
TGTGCCAGCAGCGTAGAGCAGGGAACAGATACGCAGTATTTT
CASSVEQGTDTQYF
>NA|NA|TRBV7-2|TRBJ2-1
TGTGCCAGCAGCTCCGCAATCTTTAACAATGAGCAGTTCTTC
CASSSAIFNNEQFF
>TRBD1|NA|TRBV28|TRBJ1-2
TGTGCCAGCAGTGGGGTTGACAGGGCTAACTATGGCTACACCTTC
CASSGVDRANYGYTF
>NA|NA|TRBV19|TRBJ1-5
TGTGCCAGTAGTATTGATAAGGATCAGCCCCAGCATTTT
CASSIDKDQPQHF
>NA|NA|TRBV11-2|TRBJ2-2
TGTGCCAGCAGCTCTCGGGAGCAGAACACCGGGGAGCTGTTTTTT
CASSSREQNTGELFF
>NA|NA|TRBV11-3|TRBJ1-1
TGTGCCAGCAGCTTAAAGAGAAACACTGAAGCTTTCTTT
CASSLKRNTEAFF
>TRBD2|few|TRBV6-6|TRBJ2-1
TGTGCCAGCAGTTCGGGTTCGGGAGGGTACAATGAGCAGTTCTTC
CASSSGSGGYNEQFF
>NA|NA|TRBV25-1|TRBJ1-1
TGTGCCAGCATGGCAGGATTGGAAGCTTTCTTT
CASMAGLEAFF
>TRBD2|NA|TRBV7-2|TRBJ2-1
TGTGCCAGCAGCTTAGAGTCCAGCGGGAGGCCCTATGAGCAGTTCTTC
CASSLESSGRPYEQFF
>NA|NA|TRBV6-5|TRBJ1-1
TGTGCCAGCACAGTAAGATTGGGGACTGAAGCTTTCTTT
CASTVRLGTEAFF
>TRBD1|NA|TRBV10-3|TRBJ1-2
TGTGCCATCAGTCAACAGGGGGGATATGGCTACACCTTC
CAISQQGGYGYTF
>NA|NA|TRBV28|TRBJ1-1
TGTGCCAGCGGGGGGACGGGTGGGACTGAAGCTTTCTTT
CASGGTGGTEAFF
>TRBD1|NA|TRBV19|TRBJ1-5
TGTGCCAGTAGTACCTCGACAGGGGTCACCAATCAGCCCCAGCATTTT
CASSTSTGVTNQPQHF
>NA|NA|TRBV19|TRBJ1-1
TGTGCCAGTAACCTTACCGGGAGGTTAACTGAAGCTTTCTTT
CASNLTGRLTEAFF
>TRBD2|NA|TRBV7-2|TRBJ2-7
TGTGCCAGCAGCTTACAAGCGGGAGCCAACGAGCAGTACTTC
CASSLQAGANEQYF
>NA|NA|TRBV6-4|TRBJ2-2
TGTGCCTATTGCCAGGGGTCCACCGGGGAGCTGTTTTTT
CAYCQGSTGELFF
>NA|NA|TRBV6-5|TRBJ2-1
TGTGCCAGCATGGCGGTTTCCAATGAGCAGTTCTTC
CASMAVSNEQFF
>TRBD2|NA|TRBV4-2|TRBJ2-3
TGTGCCAGCAGCCAAGATCGACTAGCGGAAATAACAGATACGCAGTATTTT
CASSQDRLAEITDTQYF
>TRBD2|NA|TRBV15|TRBJ2-3
TGTGCCACCAGCAGAGATCTGGCTAGCGGTACAGATACGCAGTATTTT
CATSRDLASGTDTQYF
>TRBD2|NA|TRBV4-2|TRBJ2-1
TGTGCCAGCAGCCAAGTCAGCGGGAGTAGAGGTGAGCAGTTCTTC
CASSQVSGSRGEQFF
>TRBD2|NA|TRBV6-5|TRBJ2-1
TGTGCCAGCAGCCCGGGACTAGCGGCTTACAATGAGCAGTTCTTC
CASSPGLAAYNEQFF
>TRBD2|NA|TRBV19|TRBJ2-1
TGTGCCAGTAGTTTAGAGGGACTACCGCAATACAATGAGCAGTTCTTC
CASSLEGLPQYNEQFF
>NA|NA|TRBV28|TRBJ2-5
TGTGCCAGCAGTCCCTGGGGGCAAGAGCAGTACTTC
CASSPWGQEQYF
>TRBD2|NA|TRBV19|TRBJ2-1
TGTGCCAGTAGTATTCAGCGGGGCTCCTACAATGAGCAGTTCTTC
CASSIQRGSYNEQFF
>NA|few|TRBV7-9|TRBJ1-1
TGTGCCAGTGCGGTGGGCCCTGAAGCTTTCTTT
CASAVGPEAFF
>TRBD1|once|TRBV18|TRBJ2-3
TGTGCCAGCTCCCCCCGCGGACAGGGCGGCGCCGGGGGCACAGATACGCAGTATTTT
CASSPRGQGGAGGTDTQYF
>TRBD1|NA|TRBV6-5|TRBJ1-2
TGTGCCAGCAGTTCCGGGACAGGGACGGGATTTGGCTACACCTTC
CASSSGTGTGFGYTF
>NA|NA|TRBV6-1|TRBJ1-6
TGTGCCAGCAGTGAACTAGGCCAGGAAAAGTCACCCCTCCACTTT
CASSELGQEKSPLHF
>TRBD2|NA|TRBV7-2|TRBJ2-1
TGTGCCAGCAGCTTAGCCACTAGCGGGATAGGTGAGCAGTTCTTC
CASSLATSGIGEQFF
>TRBD2|NA|TRBV18|TRBJ2-5
TGTGCCAGCTCACCACGGACTAGCGGGAAGGGAGGGACCCAGTACTTC
CASSPRTSGKGGTQYF
>NA|NA|TRBV7-2|TRBJ1-2
TGTGCCAGCAGCCCTGGAGAAATTGGCTACACCTTC
CASSPGEIGYTF
>NA|once|TRBV5-1|TRBJ2-1
TGCGCCAGCAGCTTGTGGGTTTGGAGCAACAATGAGCAGTTCTTC
CASSLWVWSNNEQFF
>NA|NA|TRBV4-2|TRBJ1-1
TGTGCCAGCAGCCAAGGAGGTGGGGCTGAAGCTTTCTTT
CASSQGGGAEAFF